This T cell receptor beta chain came from a study of graft-versus-host responses after intestinal transplantation. Study-level information: Transplant types were multivisceral, liver-intestinal, or isolated intestinal. All of the recipients had induction that used anti-thymocyte globulin, then tacrolimus and steroids for about 3 years.

Assay: immunoSEQ multiplex PCR; the TCRdb copy retains only in-frame clones and omits some. The table has 45,000 to 55,000 clones, about 90% seen once; the top ten hold around 5.1%. A note on this clone: Its cognate antigen is unknown.

Findings and caveats of the study: An association linked early post-transplant HvG declines with peak circulating GvH clone levels. Allografts of patients with graft-donor T cell macrochimerism showed high graft-versus-host to host-versus-graft clone ratios.

CDR1 and CDR2 from the germline V gene are SGDLS and YYNGEE. The CDR3 has 15 amino acids. V lost 1 base and J 4 bases, leaving 13 bases between the germline ends. Sequenced material: PBMCs, taken nearly 670 days after intestinal transplant. The rearrangement links TRBV9 to TRBJ2-3, with D possibly TRBD2 on 6 matching bases. The source is a human patient who received an intestinal transplant, so some T cells may come from the graft donor. The chain's CDR3 is CASSVWGELADTQYF. The CDR3 bases are TGTGCCAGCAGCGTATGGGGGGAACTAGCAGATACGCAGTATTTT.